These T cell receptor beta chains were read from a single sample in a study of breast tumors, draining lymph nodes, adjacent tissues. TCRdb reprocessed the multiplex PCR reads with MiXCR, giving one entry per CDR3 protein. The sample consists of roughly 49,000 distinct CDR3 sequences, about 40% of them appearing once. The specimen sequenced was breast tumor tissue. All receptors derive from a female donor with breast cancer. Some clones in this sample may be carry-over from other donors' samples. CDR3s include the opening cysteine and the closing phenylalanine or tryptophan. A D gene is named only where the DNA matches it firmly. A clone size is listed for some rows: how often the clone was seen (once, few, many), or a class if it is expanded.

TRBD2	-	TRBV7-2	TRBJ2-3	TGTGCCAGCAGCTTCGGACTAGCGGGAGTGCGTACGCAGTATTTC	CASSFGLAGVRTQYF
-	-	TRBV4-1	TRBJ1-3	TGCGCCAGCAGCCCCTTGGGGAATGTTGGAAACACCATATATTTT	CASSPLGNVGNTIYF
-	many	TRBV5-1	TRBJ1-2	TGCGCCAGCAGCCCACCACAGGGTTGGGGCTACACCTTC	CASSPPQGWGYTF
TRBD2	-	TRBV2	TRBJ2-1	TGTGCCAGCAGTGCCAGACTAGCGGGATACAATGAGCAGTTCTTC	CASSARLAGYNEQFF
-	many	TRBV7-8	TRBJ2-7	TGTGCCAGCAGCCCTCCTAGAATGGATAACGAGCAGTACTTC	CASSPPRMDNEQYF
TRBD2	many	TRBV12-5	TRBJ2-3	TGTGCTAGTGGTTTATGTGCTAGCGGGACCTGCAGCACTGATACGCAGTATTTT	CASGLCASGTCSTDTQYF
-	-	TRBV24-1	TRBJ2-2	TGTGCCACCAGTGATTTGATTTCAGGGTCCGGGGAGCTGTTTTTT	CATSDLISGSGELFF
-	many	TRBV29-1	TRBJ1-5	TGCAGCGTTCAGCTGGACGGCAATCAGCCCCAGCATTTT	CSVQLDGNQPQHF
-	few	TRBV20-1	TRBJ1-1	TGCAGTGCCCGTCCTGTGGCTATGCGAGCTTTCTTT	CSARPVAMRAFF
TRBD1	-	TRBV2	TRBJ2-1	TGTGCCAGCAGTGAAGGACAGGGGGAACGCAATGAGCAGTTCTTC	CASSEGQGERNEQFF
-	many	TRBV6-1	TRBJ1-5	TGTGCCAGCAGTGAGGTCGGAGGGGGCAATCAGCCCCAGCATTTT	CASSEVGGGNQPQHF
-	-	TRBV25-1	TRBJ1-6	TGTGCCAGCTTATTAGCAGCTCTAAATTCACCCCTCCACTTT	CASLLAALNSPLHF
-	many	TRBV5-1	TRBJ2-3	TGCGCCAGCAGCTTAGGCGCAGGGGGCGCGGGAGTGTTCACAGATACGCAGTATTTT	CASSLGAGGAGVFTDTQYF
-	many	TRBV6-5	TRBJ1-2	TGTGCCAGCAGTACGATGACAGCCAGTCGGTTTGGCTACACCTTC	CASSTMTASRFGYTF
-	-	TRBV6-1	TRBJ1-2	TGTGCCAGCAGAGAACCGGGAGAGGATGGCTGCACCTTC	CASREPGEDGCTF